A selection of T cell receptor beta chains follows, all from one sample in a study of blood T cell repertoires in COVID-19. TCRdb's copy holds only in-frame clones and misses some; the assay was immunoSEQ multiplex PCR. The table shows about half a million clones, with 80% to 90% occurring only once. The material sequenced was peripheral blood. The receptor source for this set is a man aged 18 to 29 with COVID-19, enrolled during active disease. CDR3s include the opening cysteine and the closing phenylalanine or tryptophan. Fields, in order: clone size, V gene, D gene, J gene, CDR3 DNA, CDR3 protein. D genes are given only for firm matches. Not all rows give a size; the values are once, few, many and, for expanded clones, a class.

clone size: -
V gene: TRBV28
D gene: -
J gene: TRBJ2-1
CDR3 DNA: TGTGCCAGCAGTTTTTCGGGGGTAGGACCCTACAATGAGCAGTTCTTC
CDR3 protein: CASSFSGVGPYNEQFF

clone size: -
V gene: TRBV3-1/TRBV3-2
D gene: -
J gene: TRBJ1-4
CDR3 DNA: TGTGCCAGCAGCCGCCGACAGGATAATGAAAAACTGTTTTTT
CDR3 protein: CASSRRQDNEKLFF

clone size: -
V gene: TRBV28
D gene: TRBD1
J gene: TRBJ1-2
CDR3 DNA: TGTGCCAGCAGTCGCAGGGGGCGGAGCTATGGCTACACCTTC
CDR3 protein: CASSRRGRSYGYTF

clone size: -
V gene: TRBV12-3/TRBV12-4
D gene: -
J gene: TRBJ2-7
CDR3 DNA: TGTGCCAGCACTCAGGGAACGTACGAGCAGTACTTC
CDR3 protein: CASTQGTYEQYF

clone size: -
V gene: TRBV6-4
D gene: TRBD1
J gene: TRBJ2-2
CDR3 DNA: TGTGCCAGCAGTGAAACAGGGGAAACCGGGGAGCTGTTTTTT
CDR3 protein: CASSETGETGELFF

clone size: once
V gene: TRBV2
D gene: TRBD2
J gene: TRBJ2-1
CDR3 DNA: TGTGCCAGCAGCCGACTAGCGGGGCAATACAATGAGCAGTTCTTC
CDR3 protein: CASSRLAGQYNEQFF

clone size: -
V gene: TRBV27
D gene: TRBD2
J gene: TRBJ2-7
CDR3 DNA: TGTGCCAGCAGTCCCATCCTTCCAGCGGGAGAATCGAACGAGCAGTACTTC
CDR3 protein: CASSPILPAGESNEQYF

clone size: few
V gene: TRBV19
D gene: -
J gene: TRBJ1-5
CDR3 DNA: TGTGCCAGTAGTGTTTTCCTGAGTAGAAATAGCAATCAGCCCCAGCATTTT
CDR3 protein: CASSVFLSRNSNQPQHF

clone size: -
V gene: TRBV27
D gene: -
J gene: TRBJ1-2
CDR3 DNA: TGTGCCAGCAGTTCTATGGGAAGGGGAAGAAATGGCTACACCTTC
CDR3 protein: CASSSMGRGRNGYTF

clone size: -
V gene: TRBV19
D gene: TRBD1
J gene: TRBJ2-1
CDR3 DNA: TGTGCCAGTAGACCGGGACAGGGTTTTTATGAGCAGTTCTTC
CDR3 protein: CASRPGQGFYEQFF